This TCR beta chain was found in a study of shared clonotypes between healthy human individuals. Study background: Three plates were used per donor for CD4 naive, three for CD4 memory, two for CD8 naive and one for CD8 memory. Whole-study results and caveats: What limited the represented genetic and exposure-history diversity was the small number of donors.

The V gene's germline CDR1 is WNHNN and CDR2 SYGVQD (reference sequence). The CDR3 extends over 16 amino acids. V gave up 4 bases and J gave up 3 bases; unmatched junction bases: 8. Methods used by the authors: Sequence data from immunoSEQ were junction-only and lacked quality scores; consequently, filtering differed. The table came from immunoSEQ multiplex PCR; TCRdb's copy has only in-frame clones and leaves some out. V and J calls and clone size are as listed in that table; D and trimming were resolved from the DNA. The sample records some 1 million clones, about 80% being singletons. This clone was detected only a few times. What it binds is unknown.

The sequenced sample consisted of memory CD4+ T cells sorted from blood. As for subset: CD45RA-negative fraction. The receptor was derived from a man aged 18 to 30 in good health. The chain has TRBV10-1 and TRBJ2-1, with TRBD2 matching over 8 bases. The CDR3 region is CASSALAGTFYNEQFF. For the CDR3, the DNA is TGCGCCAGCAGTGCTTTAGCGGGGACCTTCTACAATGAGCAGTTCTTC.